This TCR beta chain was obtained from a study of OX40 agonist ivuxolimab in advanced cancers. The data were produced by immunoSEQ multiplex PCR, yet TCRdb's version contains in-frame clones alone and is incomplete. The sample has about 55,000 clones, around 86% seen once; the top ten hold about 13%. Study-level results: CD8+ T cells showed, on average, more clonal expansion than CD4+ cells.

With regard to this clone: Its antigen is currently unknown.

Trimming left V 4 bases short and J 7 bases short, with 8 bases between. In germline, CDR1 is PRHDT, CDR2 FYEKMQ (reference sequence). This CDR3 comprises 12 residues. The V gene is TRBV13, the J gene TRBJ1-5, with TRBD1 as a possible D gene (6 bases). This TCR derives from an adult with an advanced solid tumor such as melanoma, head and neck, liver or kidney cancer. The source was CD4+ or CD8+ T cells sorted from blood, collected in a trial of the OX40 agonist ivuxolimab. CDR3 DNA: TGTGCCAGCAGCTCCGGGACACAGCCCCAGCATTTT. Amino acid sequence: CASSSGTQPQHF.